Here is one T cell receptor beta chain with its context. These data are taken from a study of blood T cell repertoires in COVID-19. Generated by immunoSEQ multiplex PCR, the TCRdb table keeps only in-frame clones and is missing some. The data show 300,000 to 400,000 clones, around 85% seen once. Individuals aged about 18 to 89 years were recruited from 24 US areas. The length of the CDR3 is 16 residues. Trimming left V 2 bases short and J 1 base short, with 11 bases between. Germline values: CDR1 MGHDK, CDR2 SYGVNS. Sequenced material: PBMCs or T cells enriched from blood (not recorded which). This sequence originates from a woman in her twenties or thirties who had been exposed to COVID-19. The chain has TRBV25-1 and TRBJ2-2, with TRBD2 as a possible D gene (5 bases). The CDR3 reads CASSEGGSLNTGELFF. CDR3 coding DNA: TGTGCCAGCAGTGAAGGCGGGTCCCTGAACACCGGGGAGCTGTTTTTT.